This T cell receptor (beta chain) was retrieved from a study of T cell responses to AZD1222 COVID-19 vaccine. To note about this clone: Antigen: not known.

Study-wide results and caveats: The study reported that nearly half of spike-specific TCRs target unmutated variant regions.

The CDR3 is made up of 15 amino acids. V shed 7 bases and J shed 6 bases, with 16 bases lying between them. The germline V gene has CDR1 SNHLY and CDR2 FYNNEI. Sequencing used immunoSEQ multiplex PCR; TCRdb keeps in-frame clones, though not all of them. In the table there are fewer than 140,000 clones, less than 95% of which are singletons. The specimen was peripheral blood, collected 28 days after the second AZD1222 dose. This TCR came from an adult who received the AZD1222 COVID-19 vaccine. The chain links TRBV2 to TRBJ1-6; no clear D. The CDR3: CASTSDGNLNSPLHF. Written as DNA, the CDR3 is TGTGCCAGCACATCCGATGGGAACCTTAATTCACCCCTCCACTTT. Filled out from reference TRBV2 and TRBJ1-6, the complete variable domain reads EPEVTQTPSHQVTQMGQEVILRCVPISNHLYFYWYRQILGQKVEFLVSFYNNEISEKSEIFDDQFSVERPDGSNFTLKIRSTKLEDSAMYFCASTSDGNLNSPLHFGNGTRLTVT.